Each of the 27 T cell receptor beta chains below was sequenced from the same sample in a study of breast tumors, draining lymph nodes, adjacent tissues. TCRdb independently ran MiXCR on the multiplex PCR reads; one entry per CDR3 protein. The data show some 52,000 distinct CDR3 sequences, roughly 39% seen once. The sequenced sample was breast tumor tissue. The receptors derive from a female donor with breast cancer. Some clones in this sample may be carry-over from other donors' samples.

In its sample, this clonotype was seen many times. A much larger clone differs by one base, so this may be a read error. The V gene is TRBV6-6, the J gene TRBJ2-7, with D perhaps assigned TRBD1 or TRBD2 (5 bases each). Germline-derived CDR1 and CDR2 are MNHNY and SVGAGI (reference sequence). Trimming cost V 11 bases and J 2 bases, with 13 bases left between them. CDR3 length: 12 amino acids. In DNA, the CDR3 is TGTGCCTGTGGGCCGGGGCCCTACGAGCAGTACTTC. Its protein is CACGPGPYEQYF.

DNA for the CDR3: TGTGCCAGCAAGATGGACACCGGAGCGGGACCCTACGAGCAGTACTTC. Protein: CASKMDTGAGPYEQYF. The chain has TRBV12-3 or TRBV12-4 and TRBJ2-7; 7 bases map to TRBD2. The CDR3 consists of 16 residues. Trimming took 7 bases from V and 2 from J; bases not matched to a gene: 14.

This clonotype was found many times. The chain recombines TRBV7-9 with TRBJ1-5; a possible D gene is TRBD1 (6 bases). V shed 4 bases and J shed 3 bases, with 16 bases lying between them. CDR1 is SEHNR and CDR2 is FQNEAQ in the germline V gene (reference sequence). CDR3 size: 16 residues. The CDR3 protein is CASSSGGRGNNQPQHF. DNA of the CDR3: TGTGCCAGCAGCTCCGGGGGCAGGGGAAACAATCAGCCCCAGCATTTT.

J is TRBJ2-3 and V is TRBV29-1; 11 bases are a match to TRBD2. CDR3 length equals 15 residues. CDR1 and CDR2 from the germline V gene are SQVTM and ANQGSEA. Losses at the gene ends were 1 base for V and 8 bases for J; bases not matched to a gene: 8. CDR3 protein: CSVEGELAGVLTQYF. CDR3 nucleotides: TGCAGCGTTGAAGGGGAACTAGCGGGAGTGCTTACGCAGTATTTT.

This clonotype appeared once. A much more abundant neighbour one base away suggests this may be a read error. V usage is TRBV7-2 and J usage is TRBJ1-1, with D unclear. The CDR3 sequence is 13 residues long. Germline lookup yields CDR1 SGHTA and CDR2 FQGNSA. The CDR3 nucleotides are TGTGCCGGCAGCTCCCGAGGGAACACTGAAGCTTTCTTT. It yields the protein CAGSSRGNTEAFF.

V is TRBV7-2 and J is TRBJ1-2; no clear D gene. The CDR3 is made up of 15 amino acids. Trimming took 4 bases from V and 4 from J, leaving 16 bases between them. Germline V lookup: CDR1 SGHTA, CDR2 FQGNSA. CDR3 region: CASSSGPAGSYGYTF. Here the CDR3 DNA reads TGTGCCAGCAGCTCCGGGCCCGCGGGTAGCTATGGCTACACCTTC.

This chain uses TRBV5-5 with TRBJ2-3; D remains unclear. The germline V gene has CDR1 SGHKS and CDR2 YYEKEE (reference sequence). V gave up 1 base and J gave up 4 bases, with 16 bases separating them. This CDR3 comprises 16 residues. The DNA for the CDR3 is TGTGCCAGCAGCTTGAGGGCAGCGATCGGCTCAGATACGCAGTATTTT. This translates into CASSLRAAIGSDTQYF.

This clonotype was observed many times. This chain uses TRBV9 with TRBJ1-2; 7 nucleotides line up with TRBD1. The CDR3 extends over 14 amino acids. Germline trimming cut 7 bases from V and 2 bases from J; bases unmatched to any gene: 8. CDR1 and CDR2 from the germline V gene are SGDLS and YYNGEE. In DNA, the CDR3 is TGTGCCAGCTCCAGGGACAGCTTAAACTATGGCTACACCTTC. The encoded protein is CASSRDSLNYGYTF.

This clonotype was picked up many times. V usage is TRBV12-3 or TRBV12-4 and J usage is TRBJ2-5, with 10 bases that match TRBD2. This CDR3 comprises 19 residues. The trim removed 8 bases at V and 5 bases at J, leaving 23 bases unmatched. Here the CDR3 DNA reads TGTGCCAGCCAAAAGTTGCCTAGCGGGAGCTTTGGTTCTTTTGAGACCCAGTACTTC. It translates to CASQKLPSGSFGSFETQYF.

About this clonotype: Since the CDR3 does not end with the conserved phenylalanine or tryptophan, this likely comes from a read error. This rearrangement joins TRBV11-2 to TRBJ1-1, with D perhaps matching TRBD1 (5 bases). In germline, CDR1 is SGHAT, CDR2 FQNNGV. The CDR3 has 13 residues. Between the trimmed V and J ends, which lost 2 bases and 1 base, there was a span of 5 bases. The CDR3 sequence is CASSLTGNTEAFL. In DNA, the CDR3 is TGTGCCAGCAGCTTAACAGGGAACACTGAAGCTTTCTTG.

To note about this clonotype: This sequence may be a read error, since a much larger clone differs from it by one base. J is TRBJ1-1 and V is TRBV24-1; D not certain. The CDR3 sequence is 13 residues long. The V gene's germline CDR1 is KGHDR and CDR2 SFDVKD. CDR3 nucleotides: TGTGCCACCAGTGCGGTCGATGGCACTGAAGCTTCCTTT. It encodes CATSAVDGTEASF.

This clonotype was observed at least ten times. The rearrangement joins TRBV27 to TRBJ1-2; 8 bases match TRBD1. The CDR3 has 14 amino acids. Per germline, CDR1 MNHEY and CDR2 SMNVEV (reference sequence). V trimming: 4 bases; J trimming: 4 bases; junction bases outside the gene matches: 5. CDR3: CASSSRGPPYGYTF. The CDR3 nucleotides read TGTGCCAGCAGTTCCAGGGGGCCCCCCTATGGCTACACCTTC.

Worth noting for this clonotype: A much larger clonotype is one base distant, so this may be a read error. The CDR3 is CASSQGLPSGNEQFF. The CDR3 DNA reads as TGTGCCAGCAGTCAGGGGCTGCCTTCGGGCAATGAGCAGTTCTTC. This sequence joins TRBV6-2 or TRBV6-3 and TRBJ2-1; D may be TRBD1 (6 bases). The CDR3 is 15 residues long. Germline V gives CDR1 MNHEY, CDR2 SVGEGT. Trimming cost V 5 bases and J 6 bases, with 17 bases left between them.

The chain uses TRBV2 and TRBJ1-2, with D perhaps TRBD1 (5 bases). Germline values: CDR1 SNHLY, CDR2 FYNNEI. V shed 8 bases and J shed 4 bases, with 8 bases lying between them. The CDR3 consists of 11 residues. The CDR3 spells CASGGGYGYTF. As DNA, the CDR3 is TGTGCCAGCGGGGGAGGCTATGGCTACACCTTC.

This clonotype showed up many times. In DNA, the CDR3 is TGTGCCAGCAGCTTCCTAGCGGGGACTAGCACAGATACGCAGTATTTT. This translates into CASSFLAGTSTDTQYF. The chain has TRBV11-2 and TRBJ2-3, with 9 positions matching TRBD2. The V gene's germline CDR1 is SGHAT and CDR2 FQNNGV. The CDR3 runs to 16 residues. The trim removed 3 bases at V and 0 bases at J, leaving 4 bases unmatched.

This clonotype was recorded at least ten times. The chain couples TRBV27 to TRBJ2-5; a possible D gene is TRBD2 (5 bases). The CDR3 contains 13 residues. The germline V and J ends were trimmed by 5 bases and 0 bases, with 7 bases remaining between them. Per the germline V gene, CDR1 is MNHEY and CDR2 is SMNVEV (reference sequence). The CDR3 loop is CASSQLDQETQYF. CDR3 bases: TGTGCCAGCAGTCAACTAGACCAAGAGACCCAGTACTTC.

At least ten counts were recorded for this clonotype. A much larger clonotype is one base distant, so this may be a read error. The chain links TRBV12-3 or TRBV12-4 to TRBJ1-5; a possible D gene is TRBD1 (6 bases). The CDR3 extends over 13 amino acids. Trimming removed 5 bases from V and 9 bases from J, with 14 bases in between. CDR3 sequence reads: CASSDQGSGPQHF. The CDR3 region has the DNA TGTGCCAGCAGTGACCAGGGGTCAGGGCCCCAGCATTTT.

A single count supports this clonotype. This chain joins TRBV29-1 and TRBJ1-4; D gene ambiguous. CDR1 and CDR2 (germline): SQVTM, ANQGSEA. The CDR3 is made up of 13 amino acids. V was pared by 7 bases and J by 4 bases, with 13 bases between. The CDR3: CSASEGYNEKLFF. The CDR3 nucleotides read TGCAGCGCCTCAGAGGGCTATAATGAAAAACTGTTTTTT. Looking up the rest from reference TRBV29-1 and TRBJ1-4 gives the full variable domain: SAVISQKPSRDICQRGTSLTIQCQVDSQVTMMFWYRQQPGQSLTLIATANQGSEATYESGFVIDKFPISRPNLTFSTLTVSNMSPEDSSIYLCSASEGYNEKLFFGSGTQLSVL.

The V gene is TRBV29-1, the J gene TRBJ1-2; D not resolved. V was cut by 6 bases and J by 2 bases, with 10 bases left in between. Looked up from germline, CDR1 is SQVTM and CDR2 is ANQGSEA. The CDR3 has 12 residues. CDR3 nucleotide sequence: TGCAGCGTAGACCGCCGGAACTATGGCTACACCTTC. It is translated as CSVDRRNYGYTF.

This clonotype came up many times. This chain links TRBV7-9 with TRBJ2-2; a possible D gene is TRBD2 (6 bases). The CDR3 consists of 15 residues. Germline lookup yields CDR1 SEHNR and CDR2 FQNEAQ (reference sequence). V was pared by 3 bases and J by 0 bases, with 8 bases between. The CDR3 loop reads CASSFGSSNTGELFF. CDR3 nucleotides: TGTGCCAGCAGCTTCGGGAGCTCGAACACCGGGGAGCTGTTTTTT.

This clonotype was seen repeatedly, ten times or more. In nucleotides, the CDR3 is TGTGCCAGCAGTTTCGGGGGTGAGCAGTTCTTC. This translates into CASSFGGEQFF. The V gene is TRBV6-5, the J gene TRBJ2-1, with a weak D call TRBD2 (6 bases). Between the trimmed V and J ends, which lost 4 bases and 9 bases, there was a span of 7 bases. The CDR3 runs 11 residues. CDR1 and CDR2 from the germline V gene are MNHEY and SVGAGI.

This clonotype was seen repeatedly, ten times or more. The CDR3 region has the DNA TGTGCCAGCGGTTCACCTCGGGAACCCCTCCACTTT. The encoded protein is CASGSPREPLHF. The chain is built from TRBV9 and TRBJ1-6; unclear D gene. CDR1 is SGDLS, CDR2 YYNGEE, per germline. The CDR3 runs 12 residues. Deletions cut 7 bases from V and 12 bases from J, with 14 bases between. Full variable domain (rest looked up from reference TRBV9 and TRBJ1-6): DSGVTQTPKHLITATGQRVTLRCSPRSGDLSVYWYQQSLDQGLQFLIQYYNGEERAKGNILERFSAQQFPDLHSELNLSSLELGDSALYFCASGSPREPLHFGNGTRLTVT.

This clonotype was observed a few times. The chain has TRBV30 and TRBJ1-4; D unresolved. CDR1 is GTSNPN and CDR2 is SVGIG in the germline V gene (reference sequence). The CDR3 totals 14 residues. Trimming removed 0 bases from V and 7 bases from J, with 12 bases in between. CDR3 sequence reads: CAWSVGLPSEKLFF. The CDR3 DNA is TGTGCCTGGAGTGTGGGCCTCCCTTCTGAAAAACTGTTTTTT.

As concerns this clonotype: Sequence at one end of the junction differs from germline and may be a read error. Here the CDR3 DNA reads TGTGCCAGCAGCCCCCTCGGGGCGGGAGATGGAACAGCTACGCAGTATTTT. Its translation: CASSPLGAGDGTATQYF. V usage is TRBV14 and J usage is TRBJ2-3, with TRBD2 identical over 7 bases. There are 17 residues in the CDR3. Germline CDR1 SGHDN, CDR2 FVKESK. The whole variable domain, filled in from reference TRBV14 and TRBJ2-3, reads EAGVTQFPSHSVIEKGQTVTLRCDPISGHDNLYWYRRVMGKEIKFLLHFVKESKQDESGMPNNRFLAERTGGTYSTLKVQPAELEDSGVYFCASSPLGAGDGTATQYFGPGTRLTVL.

As regards this clonotype: Compared with germline, one end of the junction differs, possibly owing to a read error. The chain links TRBV9 to TRBJ2-6, with 16 nucleotides matching TRBD2. The CDR3 sequence is 17 residues long. Germline lookup yields CDR1 SGDLS and CDR2 YYNGEE. CDR3 loop: CVSSVATGLAGGTVLTF. The DNA for the CDR3 is TGTGTCAGCAGCGTAGCTACGGGACTAGCGGGAGGGACCGTCCTGACTTTC.

A remark on this clonotype: An end of the junction differs from the germline gene, which may be a read error. V usage is TRBV12-5 and J usage is TRBJ1-2; D call uncertain. The CDR3 covers 12 residues. CDR1 is LGHNT and CDR2 is FRNRAP in the germline V gene. CDR3: CASGLEGSGLDF. CDR3 in DNA: TGTGCTAGTGGTTTGGAGGGATCTGGGTTGGACTTC. The whole variable domain, remainder taken from reference TRBV12-5 and TRBJ1-2, is DARVTQTPRHKVTEMGQEVTMRCQPILGHNTVFWYRQTMMQGLELLAYFRNRAPLDDSGMPKDRFSAEMPDATLATLKIQPSEPRDSAVYFCASGLEGSGLDFGSGTRLTVV.

This clonotype was picked up many times. The chain carries TRBV12-3 or TRBV12-4 and TRBJ1-2, with D maybe TRBD1 (5 bases). CDR3 length: 14 residues. V lost 8 bases, J lost 4 bases, and 17 bases lay in between. As DNA, the CDR3 is TGTGCCAGCCTAAGTGCGGGGCGCGCCTATGGCTACACCTTC. Translated, it gives CASLSAGRAYGYTF.